This TCR beta chain was recovered during a study of T-cell reconstitution after alpha-beta-depleted transplantation in children. This clonotype was observed a handful of times. Preparation of the TCRbeta library involved a method that used unique molecular identifiers. TCRdb ran MiXCR on the PCR reads and lists one entry per CDR3 protein. The data contain about 410,000 distinct CDR3 sequences, about 20% of them seen just once; the ten biggest clones take up around 4%. Per germline, CDR1 MNHEY and CDR2 SMNVEV (reference sequence). Losses at the gene ends were 0 bases for V and 3 bases for J; bases not matched to a gene: 5. The CDR3 consists of 16 residues.

This TCR came from a human donor who donated a stem cell graft to a child with acute myeloid leukemia. This sequence joins TRBV27 and TRBJ2-3; 8 bases line up with TRBD2. The sample in question was PBMCs from the stem cell graft donor, obtained from the stem cell graft. CDR3 residues: CASSLSQPSGTDTQYF. Written as DNA, the CDR3 is TGTGCCAGCAGTTTATCGCAGCCTAGCGGGACAGATACGCAGTATTTT.